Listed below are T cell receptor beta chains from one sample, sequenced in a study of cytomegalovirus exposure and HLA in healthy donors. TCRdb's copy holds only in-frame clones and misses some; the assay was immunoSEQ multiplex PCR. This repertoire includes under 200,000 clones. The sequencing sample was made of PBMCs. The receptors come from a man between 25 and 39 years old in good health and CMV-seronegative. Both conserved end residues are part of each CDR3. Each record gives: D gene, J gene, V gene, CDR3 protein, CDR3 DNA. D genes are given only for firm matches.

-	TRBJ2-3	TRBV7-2	CASSLAGASGSTDTQYF	TGTGCCAGCAGCTTAGCGGGGGCTAGTGGGAGCACAGATACGCAGTATTTT
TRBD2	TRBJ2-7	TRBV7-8	CASSLGVAGTYEQYF	TGTGCCAGCAGCTTAGGAGTAGCGGGGACCTACGAGCAGTACTTC
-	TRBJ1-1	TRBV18	CASSPGTVMNTEAFF	TGTGCCAGCTCCCCGGGAACAGTTATGAACACTGAAGCTTTCTTT
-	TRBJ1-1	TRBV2	CASRDSAEAFF	TGTGCCAGCAGGGACAGCGCTGAAGCTTTCTTT
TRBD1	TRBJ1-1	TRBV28	CASQGQGGGTEAFF	TGTGCCAGCCAGGGACAGGGGGGAGGCACTGAAGCTTTCTTT
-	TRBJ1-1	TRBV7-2	CASRPHQGNTEAFF	TGTGCCAGCAGACCTCATCAGGGAAACACTGAAGCTTTCTTT
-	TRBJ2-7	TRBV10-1	CATHGAGQTLYEQYF	TGCGCCACCCATGGGGCCGGACAGACCCTCTACGAGCAGTACTTC
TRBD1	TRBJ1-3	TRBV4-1	CASSQTDRGPGNTIYF	TGCGCCAGCAGCCAAACGGACAGGGGGCCTGGAAACACCATATATTTT
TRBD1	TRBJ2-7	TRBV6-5	CASRHRGFPYEQYF	TGTGCCAGCAGGCACAGGGGCTTTCCCTACGAGCAGTACTTC
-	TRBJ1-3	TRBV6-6	CASSGSVASGNTIYF	TGTGCCAGCAGCGGATCAGTAGCCTCTGGAAACACCATATATTTT
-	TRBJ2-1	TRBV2	CASILDSYNEQFF	TGTGCCAGCATTCTGGACAGCTACAATGAGCAGTTCTTC
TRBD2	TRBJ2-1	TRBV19	CASNPGTSSDNEQFF	TGTGCCAGCAATCCCGGGACTAGCAGTGACAATGAGCAGTTCTTC
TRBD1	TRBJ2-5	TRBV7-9	CASSLLIGTAQETQYF	TGTGCCAGCAGCCTGTTGATCGGGACAGCACAAGAGACCCAGTACTTC
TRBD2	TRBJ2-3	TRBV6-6	CASTRLAGGDTQYF	TGTGCCAGCACTAGACTAGCGGGGGGGGATACGCAGTATTTT
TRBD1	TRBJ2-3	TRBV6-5	CASSYLGTGTDTQYF	TGTGCCAGCAGTTACCTCGGGACAGGCACAGATACGCAGTATTTT
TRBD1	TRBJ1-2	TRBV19	CASSRDRGYGYTF	TGTGCCAGTAGTAGAGACAGGGGATATGGCTACACCTTC
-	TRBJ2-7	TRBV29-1	CSVEIAGLAYEQYF	TGCAGCGTTGAAATCGCGGGGCTGGCCTACGAGCAGTACTTC
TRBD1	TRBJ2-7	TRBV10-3	CAIERGQGWGEQYF	TGTGCCATCGAGAGGGGGCAAGGGTGGGGGGAGCAGTACTTC